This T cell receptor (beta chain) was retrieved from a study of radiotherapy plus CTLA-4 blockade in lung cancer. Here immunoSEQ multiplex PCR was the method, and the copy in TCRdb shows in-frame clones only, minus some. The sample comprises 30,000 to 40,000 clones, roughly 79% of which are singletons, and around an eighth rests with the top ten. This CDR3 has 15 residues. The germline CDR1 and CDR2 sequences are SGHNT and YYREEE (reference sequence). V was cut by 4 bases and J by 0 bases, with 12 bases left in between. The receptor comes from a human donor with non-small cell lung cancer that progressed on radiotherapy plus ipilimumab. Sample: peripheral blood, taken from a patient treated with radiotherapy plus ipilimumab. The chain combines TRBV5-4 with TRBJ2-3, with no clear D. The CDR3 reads CASSPPEASTDTQYF. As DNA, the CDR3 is TGTGCCAGCAGCCCACCCGAGGCAAGCACAGATACGCAGTATTTT.